What follows is one T cell receptor beta chain and its context. This entry is derived from a study of T-cell reconstitution after alpha-beta-depleted transplantation in children. Unique molecular identifiers were incorporated when the TCRbeta library was constructed. MiXCR, run by TCRdb on the PCR reads, gives a single entry per CDR3 protein. Among about 360,000 distinct CDR3 sequences listed, roughly 15% were seen once. In germline, CDR1 is SGHVS, CDR2 FNYEAQ. The CDR3 spans 14 residues. V was pared by 1 base and J by 7 bases, with 11 bases between. This clonotype was obtained from a human donor who donated a stem cell graft to a child with Fanconi anemia. The chain employs TRBV7-6 and TRBJ2-1; possible D gene TRBD2, 6 bases. Here the sequenced sample was PBMCs, taken from the stem cell graft. CDR3 DNA sequence: TGTGCCAGCAGCTTAGGCGTTGGGGGGAATGAGCAGTTCTTC. Encoded protein: CASSLGVGGNEQFF.